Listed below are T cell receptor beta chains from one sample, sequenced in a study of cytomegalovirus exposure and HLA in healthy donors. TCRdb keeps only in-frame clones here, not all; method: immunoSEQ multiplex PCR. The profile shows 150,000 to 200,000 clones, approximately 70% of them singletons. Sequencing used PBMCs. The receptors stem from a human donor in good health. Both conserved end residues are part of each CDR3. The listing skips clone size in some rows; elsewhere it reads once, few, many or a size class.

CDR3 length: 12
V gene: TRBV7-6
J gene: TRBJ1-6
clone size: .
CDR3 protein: CASSAEDSPLHF

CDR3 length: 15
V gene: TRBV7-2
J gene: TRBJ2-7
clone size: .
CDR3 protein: CASRVGRGGIYEQYF

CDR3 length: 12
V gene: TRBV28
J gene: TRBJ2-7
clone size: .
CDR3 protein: CASSWEGREQYF

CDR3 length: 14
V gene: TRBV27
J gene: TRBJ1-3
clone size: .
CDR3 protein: CASSTTDRTNTIYF

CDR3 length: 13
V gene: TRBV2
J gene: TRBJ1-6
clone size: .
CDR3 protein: CASSANSNSPLHF

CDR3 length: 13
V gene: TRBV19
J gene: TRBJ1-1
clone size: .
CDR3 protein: CASSISGNTEAFF

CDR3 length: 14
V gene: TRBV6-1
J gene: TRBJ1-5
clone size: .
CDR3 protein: CASSAGWAGQPQHF

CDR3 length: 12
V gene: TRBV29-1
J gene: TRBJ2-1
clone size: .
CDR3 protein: CSASGGAGEQFF

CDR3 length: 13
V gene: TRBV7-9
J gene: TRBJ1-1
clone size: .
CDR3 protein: CASSLAGTGGAFF

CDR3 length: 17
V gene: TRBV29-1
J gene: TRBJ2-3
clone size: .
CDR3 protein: CSVEPLGEGVSTDTQYF

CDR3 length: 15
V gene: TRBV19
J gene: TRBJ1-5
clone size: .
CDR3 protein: CASSTVDIGNQPQHF

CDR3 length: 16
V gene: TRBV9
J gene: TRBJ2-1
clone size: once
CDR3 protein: CASSVVSGQGAIEQFF

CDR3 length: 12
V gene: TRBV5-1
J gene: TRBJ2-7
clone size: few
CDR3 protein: CASKDVGDEQYF

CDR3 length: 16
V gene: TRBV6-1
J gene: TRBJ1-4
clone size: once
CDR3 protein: CASSGPQGASNEKLFF

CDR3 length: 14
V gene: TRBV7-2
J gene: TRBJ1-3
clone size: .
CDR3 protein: CASSLVNSGNTIYF

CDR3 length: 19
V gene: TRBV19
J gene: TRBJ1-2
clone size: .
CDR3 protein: CASSPPNAAGTQSSYGYTF

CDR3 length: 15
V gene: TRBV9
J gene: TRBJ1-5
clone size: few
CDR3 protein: CASSSTGGGDQPQHF

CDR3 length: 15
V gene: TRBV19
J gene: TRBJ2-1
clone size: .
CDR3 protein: CASTPDRGFNNEQFF